These T cell receptor beta chains were read from a single sample in a study of beta chain features in type 1 diabetes. The protocol was immunoSEQ multiplex PCR, while the TCRdb copy is restricted to in-frame clones and leaves out a portion. The sample has some 250,000 clones, roughly a tenth seen once. Sequencing used naive CD4+ T cells from blood. The source of these receptors is a man between 25 and 39 years old with type 1 diabetes. Each CDR3 is given with its conserved first and last residue. Fields, in order: V gene, D gene, J gene, clone size, CDR3 protein, CDR3 DNA. D genes are given only for firm matches. Rows may omit the clone size; those that give it use once, few, many or a size class.

TRBV28	TRBD1	TRBJ2-7	few	CASTSGTATYEQYF	TGTGCCAGCACTTCCGGGACAGCTACCTACGAGCAGTACTTC
TRBV7-3	TRBD1	TRBJ2-1	few	CASSPTGGSYNEQFF	TGTGCCAGCAGCCCCACAGGGGGCTCCTACAATGAGCAGTTCTTC
TRBV7-2	.	TRBJ2-7	.	CASSPRYPYEQYF	TGTGCCAGCAGCCCTCGGTACCCCTACGAGCAGTACTTC
TRBV29-1	TRBD2	TRBJ2-1	few	CSVEGTSGRAPQFF	TGCAGCGTTGAAGGGACTAGCGGGAGGGCCCCGCAGTTCTTC
TRBV4-3	TRBD1	TRBJ1-4	few	CASSQEVARGRNEKLFF	TGCGCCAGCAGCCAAGAGGTGGCCAGGGGGCGCAATGAAAAACTGTTTTTT
TRBV7-6	.	TRBJ1-5	few	CASSLKAGVDQPQHF	TGTGCCAGCAGCTTAAAGGCAGGGGTGGATCAGCCCCAGCATTTT
TRBV5-1	.	TRBJ1-1	few	CASSTVGGLNTEAFF	TGCGCCAGCAGCACGGTGGGGGGATTGAACACTGAAGCTTTCTTT
TRBV11-2	TRBD2	TRBJ2-2	.	CASSLGPSGGPRTGELFF	TGTGCCAGCAGCTTAGGTCCCAGCGGGGGGCCTCGGACCGGGGAGCTGTTTTTT
TRBV6-6	TRBD1	TRBJ2-7	few	CASSHPGQGVREQYF	TGTGCCAGCAGTCATCCGGGACAGGGAGTGCGGGAGCAGTACTTC
TRBV6-5	TRBD1	TRBJ2-7	.	CATRETGIYEQYF	TGTGCCACAAGAGAGACAGGGATTTACGAGCAGTACTTC
TRBV12-5	TRBD1	TRBJ2-7	.	CASGLPRTGSYEQYF	TGTGCTAGTGGCCTGCCGAGGACAGGCTCCTACGAGCAGTACTTC
TRBV5-1	TRBD1	TRBJ2-6	.	CASSLVGQGTSGANVLTF	TGCGCCAGCAGCTTGGTGGGACAGGGTACCTCCGGGGCCAACGTCCTGACTTTC
TRBV29-1	TRBD1	TRBJ2-3	few	CSAVRDRGQRDQTQYF	TGCAGCGCGGTCCGGGACAGGGGGCAGCGAGACCAAACGCAGTATTTT
TRBV29-1	.	TRBJ1-1	few	CSAGELNTEAFF	TGCAGCGCGGGGGAATTGAACACTGAAGCTTTCTTT
TRBV4-1	.	TRBJ1-4	.	CASSPREKLFF	TGCGCCAGCAGCCCGAGGGAAAAACTGTTTTTT
TRBV30	.	TRBJ1-3	.	CAWGLSGNTIYF	TGTGCCTGGGGGCTCTCTGGAAACACCATATATTTT
TRBV14	TRBD2	TRBJ2-1	.	CASSSLGGTSYNEQFF	TGTGCCAGCAGCTCTCTGGGGGGGACTAGCTACAATGAGCAGTTCTTC
TRBV27	TRBD2	TRBJ2-3	few	CASRKLAREGTDTQYF	TGTGCCAGCAGGAAACTAGCGCGCGAGGGCACAGATACGCAGTATTTT
TRBV2	TRBD1	TRBJ2-5	.	CASRMGQVETQYF	TGTGCCAGCAGGATGGGACAGGTGGAGACCCAGTACTTC
TRBV19	.	TRBJ1-6	few	CASSSGRGRWNSPLHF	TGTGCCAGTAGTTCGGGCAGGGGTCGTTGGAATTCACCCCTCCACTTT
TRBV7-3	TRBD1	TRBJ2-5	few	CASSPWGQTQETQYF	TGTGCCAGCAGCCCGTGGGGACAGACGCAAGAGACCCAGTACTTC
TRBV18	.	TRBJ1-1	few	CASSPSITPTEAFF	TGTGCCAGCTCACCTTCCATAACACCCACTGAAGCTTTCTTT
TRBV7-2	TRBD2	TRBJ2-1	.	CASSPGTSGGWEQFF	TGTGCCAGCAGCCCTGGGACTAGCGGGGGGTGGGAGCAGTTCTTC
TRBV7-9	.	TRBJ2-3	few	CASSPGTDTQYF	TGTGCCAGCAGCCCTGGCACAGATACGCAGTATTTT
TRBV4-2	.	TRBJ2-3	few	CASSQPVGSSVADTQYF	TGTGCCAGCAGCCAACCTGTGGGGTCTAGCGTTGCAGATACGCAGTATTTT
TRBV5-1	TRBD2	TRBJ2-7	few	CASSLAGTSGGALYEQYF	TGCGCCAGCAGCTTGGCAGGGACTAGCGGGGGGGCATTGTACGAGCAGTACTTC
TRBV7-8	TRBD1	TRBJ1-2	.	CASSLEAGTGHTF	TGTGCCAGCAGCTTAGAGGCCGGGACAGGCCACACCTTC
TRBV11-2	.	TRBJ1-1	few	CASRSQGGLGARF	TGTGCCAGCAGGTCACAGGGCGGCCTCGGGGCAAGGTTT
TRBV19	.	TRBJ2-7	few	CASSPLAYEQYF	TGTGCCAGTAGTCCCCTAGCCTACGAGCAGTACTTC
TRBV7-2	TRBD2	TRBJ2-3	few	CASSFRPTSLPSYF	TGTGCCAGCAGCTTTCGACCGACTAGCCTCCCGAGTTATTTT